This entry lists 10 T cell receptor beta chains sequenced from one sample in a study of cytomegalovirus exposure and HLA in healthy donors. The primer mix had 60 Vbeta and 13 Jbeta primers. TCRdb keeps only in-frame clones here, not all; method: immunoSEQ multiplex PCR. The sample shows approximately 110,000 clones, approximately 80% of them seen only once. Specimen: PBMCs. The receptors originated from a woman aged 40 to 55 in good health and CMV-seropositive.

V and J are TRBV4-1 and TRBJ2-1, with D hard to call. Trimming removed 0 bases at V and 1 base at J, with 28 bases between. There are 22 residues in the CDR3. Germline V lookup: CDR1 MGHRA, CDR2 YSYEKL. CDR3 sequence: CASSQDEALLSPYCISYNEQFF. CDR3 nucleotides: TGCGCCAGCAGCCAAGATGAGGCCCTATTATCCCCTTATTGTATATCCTACAATGAGCAGTTCTTC.

The J gene is TRBJ2-7, the V gene TRBV29-1, with a possible D match to TRBD1 (6 bases). The CDR3 extends over 11 amino acids. The germline CDR1 and CDR2 sequences are SQVTM and ANQGSEA. The ends were cut back, 3 bases at V and 9 bases at J, with 12 bases in the middle. CDR3 region: CSVDLTGRQYF. The CDR3 nucleotides read TGCAGCGTTGACTTAACAGGGCGGCAGTACTTC.

V is TRBV5-1 and J is TRBJ1-2; 8 bases map to TRBD1. After removal of 0 bases from V and 8 bases from J, the junction contained 6 bases not matched to a gene. From germline, CDR1 is SGHRS and CDR2 YFSETQ. CDR3 length equals 14 residues. CDR3 sequence reads: CASSLGQGAGGYTF. CDR3 coding DNA: TGCGCCAGCAGCTTGGGGCAGGGGGCAGGAGGCTACACCTTC.

This clone came up once. The rearrangement uses TRBV7-9 and TRBJ2-5; TRBD2 is a possible D gene (7 bases). V dropped 1 base and J dropped 4 bases, with 22 bases sitting between them. In germline, CDR1 is SEHNR, CDR2 FQNEAQ (reference sequence). There are 18 residues in the CDR3. The CDR3 region is CASSLGGGGGSLGETQYF. CDR3 DNA sequence: TGTGCCAGCAGCTTAGGCGGGGGCGGGGGCTCGTTGGGAGAGACCCAGTACTTC.

The CDR3 nucleotides read TGCGCCAGCAGCTTGGAAGCGGGGAGCTATGGCTACACCTTC. Translation gives CASSLEAGSYGYTF. The chain links TRBV5-1 to TRBJ1-2, with D uncertain. Trimming left V 0 bases short and J 4 bases short, with 10 bases between. Per germline, CDR1 SGHRS and CDR2 YFSETQ. The CDR3 extends over 14 amino acids.

The V gene is TRBV6-6, the J gene TRBJ1-5, with 8 bases that match TRBD1. With V trimmed by 6 bases and J by 2 bases, 6 bases remained unmatched. Germline V lookup: CDR1 MNHNY, CDR2 SVGAGI (reference sequence). There are 15 residues in the CDR3. CDR3 coding DNA: TGTGCCAGCAGCCCAGGGGGCGCCGGCAATCAGCCCCAGCATTTT. This encodes CASSPGGAGNQPQHF.

The chain combines TRBV7-2 with TRBJ2-1; 11 positions match TRBD2. The CDR3 extends over 15 amino acids. Trimming at V came to 2 bases and at J to 6 bases, leaving 3 bases not matched to a gene. Germline values: CDR1 SGHTA, CDR2 FQGNSA. The CDR3 reads CASSLIAGGSNEQFF. The CDR3 DNA is TGTGCCAGCAGCTTAATAGCGGGAGGGAGCAATGAGCAGTTCTTC.

J is TRBJ1-1 and V is TRBV27; 8 bases are a match to TRBD1. J was trimmed by 11 bases and V by 4 bases; bases with no gene match: 6. Germline values: CDR1 MNHEY, CDR2 SMNVEV (reference sequence). CDR3 size: 12 residues. The CDR3 DNA is TGTGCCAGCAGTTCCCCACAGGGGGTTGCTTTCTTT. Residues: CASSSPQGVAFF.

This clone turned up a few times. Other DNA variants within this sample encode the same CDR3. The rearrangement uses TRBV28 and TRBJ2-7; 10 nucleotides line up with TRBD1. Germline values: CDR1 MDHEN, CDR2 SYDVKM. The trim removed 6 bases at V and 3 bases at J, leaving 8 bases unmatched. The CDR3 consists of 15 residues. CDR3 coding DNA: TGTGCCAGCAGACCTTCCGGGACAGGGGTCTACGAGCAGTACTTC. Protein: CASRPSGTGVYEQYF. Supplemented by reference TRBV28 and TRBJ2-7, the full variable domain reads DVKVTQSSRYLVKRTGEKVFLECVQDMDHENMFWYRQDPGLGLRLIYFSYDVKMKEKGDIPEGYSVSREKKERFSLILESASTNQTSMYLCASRPSGTGVYEQYFGPGTRLTVT.

The sample holds a few counts of this clone. The chain links TRBV5-8 to TRBJ1-4, with 7 bases that match TRBD1. Germline V gene sequence: CDR1 SGHTS, CDR2 YDEGEE. Trimming removed 4 bases from V and 7 bases from J; junction bases left unmatched: 10. The length of the CDR3 is 15 residues. The CDR3 region is CASSVNRGLGEKLFF. The CDR3 nucleotides read TGTGCCAGCAGCGTTAACAGGGGTTTGGGTGAAAAACTGTTTTTT.